This T cell receptor (beta chain) was identified during a study of blood T cell repertoires in COVID-19. Study-wide context: The United States, Italy and Spain were the sources of the acute and convalescent COVID-19 samples. T cells, B-cell-depleted T cells, or PBMCs provided the cDNA or gDNA that served as material.

Germline lookup yields CDR1 ENHRY and CDR2 SYGVKD. Losses at the gene ends were 4 bases for V and 5 bases for J; bases not matched to a gene: 8. The CDR3 loop spans 15 amino acids. Original processing methods: Nucleated cell number was recorded as an estimate derived from reference gene primer amplification. Produced via immunoSEQ multiplex PCR; TCRdb's table is partial and in-frame only. V, J and clone size were drawn from that table, and D and trimming were deduced from the DNA. The sample consists of 84,000 or so clones, around 80% of them appearing once. This clonotype was sampled from a woman at least 80 years old with acute or convalescent COVID-19. This rearrangement joins TRBV10-3 to TRBJ2-7; 10 bases are a match to TRBD1. The material sequenced was peripheral blood. The CDR3 nucleotides are TGTGCCATCAGTGCACCGGGACAGGGGTCCGACGAGCAGTACTTC. Translating gives CAISAPGQGSDEQYF.